The 10 T cell receptor beta chains given below trace back to one sample, sequenced in a study of T cells after yellow fever vaccination (dated by TCRdb to 2018 to 2020). Sample treatment or condition, as interpreted from the label and publication: live attenuated yellow fever vaccine strain. Library preparation was by 5' RACE. Sequencing used an Illumina NovaSeq 6000. TCRdb reran the public reads through fastp at Q25 and MiXCR, keeping productive beta chains. Identical CDR3 proteins give one entry, which carries the most common genes and DNA. The sample table holds roughly 400,000 distinct CDR3 sequences, of which roughly 20% were seen once. The ten largest clones capture 15% to 20% of the sample. This material consisted of PBMCs, taken before the yellow fever booster vaccination. These receptors were collected from a man between 18 and 35 years old who received the YFV17D yellow fever vaccine.

This sequence joins TRBV4-1 and TRBJ1-1; D is unclear. Between the trimmed V and J ends, which lost 6 bases and 6 bases, there was a span of 14 bases. This CDR3 region has 13 residues. CDR1 is MGHRA, CDR2 YSYEKL, per germline. The CDR3 here is CASSHRASAEAFF. CDR3 DNA sequence: TGCGCCAGCAGTCATAGGGCCAGCGCTGAAGCTTTCTTT.

This clonotype was found a few times. The chain is built from TRBV24-1 and TRBJ2-3; D perhaps matches TRBD2 (6 bases). Germline V gives CDR1 KGHDR, CDR2 SFDVKD. The CDR3 is made up of 15 amino acids. The V and J ends lost 9 bases and 9 bases respectively, with 24 bases between them. The CDR3 protein is CATSGPTGVLGTQYF. The DNA for the CDR3 is TGTGCCACCTCGGGACCGACGGGGGTCTTAGGCACGCAGTATTTT.

This clonotype was counted a few times. This chain uses TRBV5-1 with TRBJ2-2; D uncertain. The germline V gene has CDR1 SGHRS and CDR2 YFSETQ. This CDR3 spans 16 amino acids. The V end was cut by 0 bases, the J end by 0 bases, with 9 bases between. The CDR3 sequence is CASSLVARTNTGELFF. The CDR3 DNA reads TGCGCCAGCAGCTTGGTGGCCCGCACGAACACCGGGGAGCTGTTTTTT.

This clonotype has more than one count but fewer than ten. The CDR3 reads CASSRDTLRGTEAFF. The CDR3 DNA reads TGTGCCAGCAGCCGGGACACACTCCGCGGGACTGAAGCTTTCTTT. The J gene is TRBJ1-1, the V gene TRBV2, with D possibly being TRBD1 (6 bases). Germline loops: CDR1 SNHLY, CDR2 FYNNEI. Trimming stripped 6 bases from V and 5 bases from J, with 19 bases between. This CDR3 contains 15 residues.

This clonotype occurred many times. V gene TRBV7-2 combines with J gene TRBJ2-7; 10 bases are shared with TRBD1. Germline CDR1 and CDR2: SGHTA and FQGNSA. J was trimmed by 6 bases and V by 5 bases; bases with no gene match: 10. The length of the CDR3 is 15 residues. The CDR3 loop is CASSNPDRGRFEQYF. The DNA for the CDR3 is TGTGCCAGCAGCAATCCTGACAGGGGGCGCTTCGAGCAGTACTTC.

At least ten counts were recorded for this clonotype. The chain carries TRBV27 and TRBJ1-1; D gene unclear. Per the germline V gene, CDR1 is MNHEY and CDR2 is SMNVEV (reference sequence). The CDR3 runs to 14 residues. V lost 2 bases and J lost 0, with 7 bases in between. In DNA, the CDR3 is TGTGCCAGCAGTTTAGGTTACCTGAACACTGAAGCTTTCTTT. As protein: CASSLGYLNTEAFF.

The table lists this clonotype with a few counts. The chain is built from TRBV11-2 and TRBJ2-2, with D maybe TRBD2 (5 bases). Per the germline V gene, CDR1 is SGHAT and CDR2 is FQNNGV. CDR3 size: 15 residues. Trimming removed 6 bases at V and 3 bases at J, with 14 bases between. This CDR3 reads CASRTTRWDTGELFF. The CDR3, as DNA: TGTGCCAGCAGGACCACTAGATGGGACACCGGGGAGCTGTTTTTT.

This chain connects TRBV6-2 or TRBV6-3 to TRBJ1-1; no clear D. CDR3 length: 13 amino acids. V was clipped by 7 bases and J by 0 bases, with 9 bases between them. The germline gives CDR1 MNHEY, CDR2 SVGEGT. The CDR3 DNA sequence: TGTGCCAGCACGATGATAATGAACACTGAAGCTTTCTTT. Protein: CASTMIMNTEAFF.

This clonotype was seen only a few times. The rearrangement uses TRBV7-9 and TRBJ2-5; D is unclear. The V end lost 3 bases, the J end lost 9 bases, and 5 bases lay between the germline ends. The CDR3 length is 10 residues. Germline lookup yields CDR1 SEHNR and CDR2 FQNEAQ (reference sequence). CDR3 amino acids: CASSLVAQYF. CDR3 coding DNA: TGTGCCAGCAGCTTGGTGGCCCAGTACTTC. The full variable domain, in which reference TRBV7-9 and TRBJ2-5 provide the parts outside the CDR3, is DTGVSQNPRHKITKRGQNVTFRCDPISEHNRLYWYRQTLGQGPEFLTYFQNEAQLEKSRLLSDRFSAERPKGSFSTLEIQRTEQGDSAMYLCASSLVAQYFGPGTRLLVL.

This clonotype was picked up a small number of times. The chain uses TRBV6-2 or TRBV6-3 and TRBJ1-5; D is uncertain. This CDR3 has 14 amino acids. In germline, CDR1 is MNHEY, CDR2 SVGEGT. V gave up 2 bases and J gave up 5 bases, with 10 bases separating them. As DNA, the CDR3 is TGTGCCAGCAGTTACGTCCAGCCCTATCAGCCCCAGCATTTT. It encodes CASSYVQPYQPQHF.